These 23 T cell receptor beta chains were all obtained from the same sample, sequenced in a study of blood T cell repertoires in COVID-19. Using immunoSEQ multiplex PCR, the repertoire was profiled, and TCRdb retains in-frame clones only, with some absent. Of approximately 22,000 clones in the sample, more than 90% are singletons; the top ten hold roughly 7%. What was sequenced was peripheral blood. Source of these receptors: a man aged 70-80 years with active COVID-19.

The chain is built from TRBV4-2 and TRBJ2-2, with 8 bases lining up with TRBD1. Germline V gene lookup returns CDR1 LGHNA and CDR2 YNFKEQ. The CDR3 runs 16 residues. V dropped 4 bases and J dropped 8; count of bases not matched to a gene: 12. CDR3 nucleotide sequence: TGTGCCAGCAGCCCCCGACAGGGGCCGAAGATGGGGGAGCTGTTTTTT. The encoded protein is CASSPRQGPKMGELFF.

The rearrangement joins TRBV11-2 to TRBJ1-1; tentative D call: TRBD1 (5 bases). V lost 6 bases and J lost 1, with 12 bases in between. Germline assignment: CDR1 SGHAT and CDR2 FQNNGV. CDR3 length: 14 amino acids. The CDR3: CASRIAGQNTEAFF. The CDR3 DNA follows: TGTGCCAGCAGAATAGCAGGGCAGAACACTGAAGCTTTCTTT.

This clone was seen only once. The V and J genes are TRBV2 and TRBJ2-5; D is uncertain. Trimming shortened V by 3 bases and J by 0 bases, and 8 bases separated the two germline ends. CDR1 and CDR2 from the germline V gene are SNHLY and FYNNEI. This CDR3 is built from 14 residues. CDR3 nucleotides: TGTGCCAGCAGTGATAGGAGCGACCAAGAGACCCAGTACTTC. Amino acids: CASSDRSDQETQYF.

V gene TRBV7-2 combines with J gene TRBJ1-1; D remains unclear. CDR1 and CDR2 from the germline V gene are SGHTA and FQGNSA. This CDR3 is 11 amino acids long. V lost 5 bases and J 11 bases, leaving 12 bases between the germline ends. The CDR3 region has the DNA TGTGCCAGCAGCCCCGACACGGTCGCTTTCTTT. It encodes CASSPDTVAFF.

The rearrangement uses TRBV25-1 and TRBJ2-7; TRBD2 might be the D (6 bases). The CDR3 covers 14 residues. The ends were cut back, 1 base at V and 2 bases at J, with 9 bases in the middle. From germline, CDR1 is MGHDK and CDR2 SYGVNS. The CDR3 nucleotides are TGTGCCAGCAGTGAATCGGGGGTACCCTACGAGCAGTACTTC. Residues: CASSESGVPYEQYF.

V usage is TRBV11-2 and J usage is TRBJ2-7; weak D call: TRBD1 (5 bases). The germline V gene has CDR1 SGHAT and CDR2 FQNNGV. CDR3 length: 12 residues. V was shortened by 7 bases and J by 1 base, with 8 bases between the two germline ends. The CDR3 DNA follows: TGTGCCAGCACCCAGGGATCCTACGAGCAGTACTTC. Translation: CASTQGSYEQYF.

The chain recombines TRBV6-2 or TRBV6-3 with TRBJ1-2; TRBD1 might be the D (6 bases). CDR3 length: 15 amino acids. Germline V CDR1 and CDR2: MNHEY, SVGEGT. Between the trimmed V and J ends, which lost 4 bases and 2 bases, there was a span of 14 bases. The CDR3 protein is CASSLTGTPNYGYTF. In DNA, the CDR3 is TGTGCCAGCAGTTTAACCGGGACACCAAACTATGGCTACACCTTC.

The count of this clone is one. The rearrangement links TRBV29-1 to TRBJ2-2; possible D gene TRBD1, 6 bases. This CDR3 contains 13 residues. Germline V gene data show CDR1 as SQVTM and CDR2 as ANQGSEA. Trimming cost V 7 bases and J 7 bases, with 16 bases left between them. The CDR3: CSALTGFIGELFF. The CDR3 nucleotides read TGCAGCGCTCTTACAGGGTTTATCGGGGAGCTGTTTTTT.

CDR3 in DNA: TGCGCCAGCGGGGGGTCCTACAATGAGCAGTTCTTC. This sequence encodes CASGGSYNEQFF. The chain joins TRBV4-1 to TRBJ2-1; perhaps TRBD2 as D (6 bases). The germline CDR1 and CDR2 sequences are MGHRA and YSYEKL. The CDR3 consists of 12 residues. Trimming removed 8 bases at V and 1 base at J, with 6 bases between.

The V call is TRBV30, the J call TRBJ1-1; TRBD1 is a possible D gene (5 bases). The CDR3 contains 14 residues. Germline V gene sequence: CDR1 GTSNPN, CDR2 SVGIG (reference sequence). V lost 3 bases, J lost 6 bases, and 17 bases lay in between. CDR3 in DNA: TGTGCCTGGAGCTCGGGACTCCCGGTAGCTGAAGCTTTCTTT. As protein: CAWSSGLPVAEAFF.

The chain combines TRBV15 with TRBJ1-5, with 8 bases fitting TRBD1. V dropped 0 bases and J dropped 6; count of bases not matched to a gene: 4. Germline values: CDR1 LNHNV, CDR2 YYDKDF (reference sequence). The CDR3 extends over 15 amino acids. The CDR3 DNA reads TGTGCCACCAGCAGAGACGGACAGGGTTTTCAGCCCCAGCATTTT. Translated, it gives CATSRDGQGFQPQHF.

This rearrangement joins TRBV7-2 to TRBJ2-7; possible D gene TRBD2, 6 bases. The CDR3 length is 14 residues. Germline V gives CDR1 SGHTA, CDR2 FQGNSA. With 2 bases removed from V and 5 bases from J, the gap between germline ends came to 13 bases. In DNA form, the CDR3 reads TGTGCCAGCAGCTTACAAATAGCGGAGGACGAGCAGTACTTC. This encodes CASSLQIAEDEQYF. The whole variable domain, remainder taken from reference TRBV7-2 and TRBJ2-7, is GAGVSQSPSNKVTEKGKDVELRCDPISGHTALYWYRQSLGQGLEFLIYFQGNSAPDKSGLPSDRFSAERTGGSVSTLTIQRTQQEDSAVYLCASSLQIAEDEQYFGPGTRLTVT.

The sample holds a few counts of this clone. V gene TRBV7-2 combines with J gene TRBJ1-1; D perhaps matches TRBD1 (6 bases). CDR1 and CDR2 from the germline V gene are SGHTA and FQGNSA. Trimming removed 5 bases at V and 5 bases at J, with 12 bases between. This CDR3 region has 13 residues. The CDR3 region is CASSKQGGTEAFF. CDR3 nucleotides: TGTGCCAGCAGCAAACAGGGTGGGACTGAAGCTTTCTTT.

V gene TRBV28 combines with J gene TRBJ2-5; TRBD2 agrees at 8 bases. V was pared by 3 bases and J by 0 bases, with 9 bases of the junction left unmatched. This CDR3 is 17 amino acids long. Germline V gene data show CDR1 as MDHEN and CDR2 as SYDVKM. The CDR3 bases are TGTGCCAGCAGTTTGGGCCAGCGAGCGGGGGACCAAGAGACCCAGTACTTC. Its translation is CASSLGQRAGDQETQYF.

The genes are TRBV6-5 and TRBJ2-3; perhaps TRBD2 as D (6 bases). The CDR3 length is 13 residues. V shed 6 bases and J shed 6 bases, with 13 bases lying between them. In germline, CDR1 is MNHEY, CDR2 SVGAGI. For the CDR3, the DNA is TGTGCCAGCAGCTCCGGGACTCTGGATACGCAGTATTTT. Its protein product is CASSSGTLDTQYF.

J is TRBJ2-2 and V is TRBV5-4; TRBD2 is a possible D gene (6 bases). Germline V CDR1 and CDR2: SGHNT, YYREEE (reference sequence). V lost 0 bases, J lost 0 bases, and 6 bases lay in between. The CDR3 has 15 amino acids. This CDR3 reads CASSLGTTNTGELFF. The DNA for the CDR3 is TGTGCCAGCAGCTTGGGGACTACGAACACCGGGGAGCTGTTTTTT.

The chain recombines TRBV5-1 with TRBJ1-1; D gene unclear. This CDR3 region has 14 residues. Germline V lookup: CDR1 SGHRS, CDR2 YFSETQ. Deletions cut 0 bases from V and 1 base from J, with 7 bases between. The CDR3 DNA reads as TGCGCCAGCAGCTTGGGGCAGGCGAACACTGAAGCTTTCTTT. Its translation is CASSLGQANTEAFF.

V and J are TRBV3-1 (or the pseudogene TRBV3-2) and TRBJ1-3; maybe TRBD1 (5 bases). The germline CDR1 and CDR2 sequences are LGHDT and YNNKEL (reference sequence). This CDR3 has 15 residues. Between the trimmed V and J ends, which lost 4 bases and 0 bases, there was a span of 10 bases. Here the CDR3 DNA reads TGTGCCAGCAGCCCTGACAGCTACTCTGGAAACACCATATATTTT. Its protein product is CASSPDSYSGNTIYF.

V usage is TRBV6-2 or TRBV6-3 and J usage is TRBJ1-5; 9 bases fit TRBD1. V trimming: 4 bases; J trimming: 4 bases; junction bases outside the gene matches: 2. The CDR3 spans 14 residues. Per the germline V gene, CDR1 is MNHEY and CDR2 is SVGEGT. The DNA of the CDR3 is TGTGCCAGCAGTTCGGACAGGGGAAATCAGCCCCAGCATTTT. Translated, it gives CASSSDRGNQPQHF.

The chain couples TRBV9 to TRBJ2-3; perhaps TRBD1 as D (6 bases). The germline V gene encodes CDR1 SGDLS and CDR2 YYNGEE. Trimming removed 0 bases at V and 4 bases at J, with 9 bases between. The CDR3 is 14 amino acids. The CDR3 is CASSVAAGADTQYF. CDR3 sequence (DNA): TGTGCCAGCAGCGTAGCGGCAGGGGCAGATACGCAGTATTTT.

The rearrangement uses TRBV19 and TRBJ2-2; perhaps TRBD1 as D (5 bases). The V and J ends lost 5 bases and 1 base respectively, with 11 bases between them. CDR1 is LNHDA, CDR2 SQIVND, per germline (reference sequence). CDR3 length: 15 amino acids. The CDR3 DNA is TGTGCCAGTAGTGAAGGGGCCCTGAACACCGGGGAGCTGTTTTTT. Amino acid sequence: CASSEGALNTGELFF.

The chain couples TRBV2 to TRBJ1-1, with a tentative D call TRBD1 (6 bases). Germline V lookup: CDR1 SNHLY, CDR2 FYNNEI. This CDR3 comprises 15 residues. Trimming left V 3 bases short and J 5 bases short, with 16 bases between. Here the CDR3 reads CASSDTGSPRTEAFF. The CDR3 DNA sequence: TGTGCCAGCAGTGATACAGGGTCCCCGCGGACTGAAGCTTTCTTT.

The CDR3 region has the DNA TGTGCCAGCAGCGAGGAGGAGGGGGAGACCCAGTACTTC. Encoded protein: CASSEEEGETQYF. V and J are TRBV11-1 and TRBJ2-5; D might be TRBD2 (6 bases). V was clipped by 5 bases and J by 5 bases, with 12 bases between them. This CDR3 has 13 residues. Germline-derived CDR1 and CDR2 are SGHAT and FQDESV (reference sequence).